One sample yielded the 9 T cell receptor beta chains listed below, sequenced in a study of blood T cell repertoires in COVID-19. Assay used: immunoSEQ multiplex PCR; TCRdb lists only in-frame clones, some missing. Of some 200,000 clones listed, 82% were seen once; the top ten hold 12%. Material for sequencing was PBMCs or T cells enriched from blood (not recorded which). These receptors all stem from a man aged 35-49 years who had recovered from COVID-19.

The V and J genes are TRBV9 and TRBJ1-4, with D perhaps matching TRBD1 (5 bases). Germline V gene data show CDR1 as SGDLS and CDR2 as YYNGEE. Trimming took 4 bases from V and 4 from J, leaving 23 bases between them. CDR3 size: 18 residues. The CDR3 DNA reads TGTGCCAGCAGCCCGACAAGACTGGGTACGGGGGGTAATGAAAAACTGTTTTTT. This sequence encodes CASSPTRLGTGGNEKLFF.

V gene TRBV4-3 combines with J gene TRBJ2-3; TRBD2 is a possible D gene (6 bases). The CDR3 length is 15 residues. The germline gives CDR1 LGHNA, CDR2 YSLEER. Trimming took 4 bases from V and 3 from J, leaving 14 bases between them. CDR3 coding DNA: TGCGCCAGCAGCCTAGCCCTGGAGGGGACAGATACGCAGTATTTT. It specifies CASSLALEGTDTQYF.

The chain couples TRBV10-1 to TRBJ1-1; the D is unclear. The CDR3 spans 14 residues. The V gene's germline CDR1 is WNHNN and CDR2 SYGVQD (reference sequence). Trimming removed 2 bases at V and 7 bases at J, with 14 bases between. The CDR3 nucleotides read TGCGCCAGCAGTGAGCTAACGGGATTTTTTGAAGCTTTCTTT. This encodes CASSELTGFFEAFF.

The gene calls are TRBV6-5 and TRBJ2-7; TRBD2 might be the D (6 bases). The CDR3 is 15 residues long. Germline assignment: CDR1 MNHEY and CDR2 SVGAGI. Deletions cut 0 bases from V and 2 bases from J, with 11 bases between. CDR3 coding DNA: TGTGCCAGCAGTTACTCTTACGGGGGTACCTACGAGCAGTACTTC. Translated: CASSYSYGGTYEQYF.

The chain joins TRBV10-2 to TRBJ1-3, with TRBD1 as a possible D gene (6 bases). This CDR3 has 15 amino acids. V lost 7 bases, J lost 4 bases, and 17 bases lay in between. The germline CDR1 and CDR2 sequences are WSHSY and SAAADI. CDR3 region: CASIGQGPGGNTIYF. The CDR3 DNA follows: TGCGCCAGCATTGGGCAGGGGCCGGGAGGAAACACCATATATTTT.

V is TRBV4-1 and J is TRBJ2-1; 15 nucleotides align to TRBD2. This CDR3 spans 17 amino acids. V shed 2 bases and J 6 bases; nucleotides not matched to a gene: 5. CDR1 and CDR2 from the germline V gene are MGHRA and YSYEKL. The CDR3 reads CASSQWTSGRAANEQFF. The CDR3 nucleotides read TGCGCCAGCAGCCAATGGACTAGCGGGAGGGCCGCCAATGAGCAGTTCTTC.

The chain combines TRBV3-1 (or the pseudogene TRBV3-2) with TRBJ2-1, with D possibly TRBD2 on 7 matching bases. CDR1 LGHDT and CDR2 YNNKEL come from the germline V gene (reference sequence). The CDR3 is 13 amino acids. The V end was cut by 3 bases, the J end by 10 bases, with 13 bases between. DNA for the CDR3: TGTGCCAGCAGCCACCTAAGGGGGGGAGAGCAGTTCTTC. Encoded protein: CASSHLRGGEQFF.

CDR3 nucleotide sequence: TGTGCCAGCAGCGTAGCGGGACAGGACAAAGCTTTCTTT. This sequence encodes CASSVAGQDKAFF. J is TRBJ1-1 and V is TRBV9, with 8 positions matching TRBD1. With 0 bases clipped from V and 9 bases from J, the junction kept 4 bases outside the gene matches. Germline V gene data show CDR1 as SGDLS and CDR2 as YYNGEE. The CDR3 is made up of 13 amino acids.

The genes are TRBV2 and TRBJ2-7; tentative D call: TRBD2 (5 bases). The CDR3 covers 13 residues. Germline V gives CDR1 SNHLY, CDR2 FYNNEI. The ends were cut back, 2 bases at V and 1 base at J, with 6 bases in the middle. CDR3: CASSETRSYEQYV. The DNA for the CDR3 is TGTGCCAGCAGTGAAACTAGATCCTACGAGCAGTACGTC.